A selection of T cell receptor beta chains follows, all from one sample in a study of blood T cell repertoires in COVID-19. Produced via immunoSEQ multiplex PCR; TCRdb's table is partial and in-frame only. The sample includes a few hundred thousand clones, approximately 89% seen only once; the top ten take about 5%. Material: PBMCs or T cells enriched from blood (not recorded which). All receptors derive from a man aged 25-45 years who had recovered from COVID-19. The conserved cysteine and the conserved F or W are not part of the CDR3 here. The order of the fields is D gene, V gene, CDR3 length, J gene, CDR3 protein. D genes are given only for firm matches.

d_call: TRBD1
v_call: TRBV10-3
cdr3_length: 13
j_call: TRBJ2-3
cdr3_aa: ATTRQGSTTDTQY

d_call: TRBD1
v_call: TRBV15
cdr3_length: 13
j_call: TRBJ2-5
cdr3_aa: ATRPGQSRQETQY

d_call: -
v_call: TRBV3-1/TRBV3-2
cdr3_length: 15
j_call: TRBJ1-2
cdr3_aa: ASSPSPSGMGYYGYT

d_call: -
v_call: TRBV4-2
cdr3_length: 13
j_call: TRBJ1-5
cdr3_aa: ASSQEVQGNQPQH

d_call: TRBD1
v_call: TRBV11-1
cdr3_length: 13
j_call: TRBJ2-7
cdr3_aa: ASSKLTGSFYEQY

d_call: -
v_call: TRBV23-1
cdr3_length: 17
j_call: TRBJ2-1
cdr3_aa: ASSQMLLVGRDSYNEQF

d_call: TRBD1
v_call: TRBV3-1/TRBV3-2
cdr3_length: 13
j_call: TRBJ2-7
cdr3_aa: ASSPRDRSLHEQY

d_call: -
v_call: TRBV19
cdr3_length: 11
j_call: TRBJ1-1
cdr3_aa: ASSNRDSKEAF

d_call: TRBD2
v_call: TRBV6-5
cdr3_length: 12
j_call: TRBJ2-1
cdr3_aa: ASSYPGGRNEQF

d_call: -
v_call: TRBV7-2
cdr3_length: 13
j_call: TRBJ2-7
cdr3_aa: ASSASSGRNYEQY

d_call: TRBD1
v_call: TRBV19
cdr3_length: 18
j_call: TRBJ2-5
cdr3_aa: ASPPRVLSWDRAFQETQY

d_call: -
v_call: TRBV7-2
cdr3_length: 14
j_call: TRBJ1-4
cdr3_aa: ASSLLRGAIYEKLF

d_call: -
v_call: TRBV29-1
cdr3_length: 12
j_call: TRBJ1-5
cdr3_aa: SVEEGALGTVQH

d_call: -
v_call: TRBV6-5
cdr3_length: 12
j_call: TRBJ1-2
cdr3_aa: ASIPGGQNYGYT

d_call: -
v_call: TRBV28
cdr3_length: 11
j_call: TRBJ2-7
cdr3_aa: ASTPSGGLEQY

d_call: TRBD1
v_call: TRBV10-3
cdr3_length: 13
j_call: TRBJ1-1
cdr3_aa: AIRADRGRVGEAF

d_call: TRBD1
v_call: TRBV19
cdr3_length: 13
j_call: TRBJ1-4
cdr3_aa: ASSIFATGNEKLF

d_call: TRBD2
v_call: TRBV18
cdr3_length: 12
j_call: TRBJ2-5
cdr3_aa: ASSPTSGEETQY

d_call: TRBD2
v_call: TRBV19
cdr3_length: 13
j_call: TRBJ2-3
cdr3_aa: ASSIASGGADTQY

d_call: TRBD2
v_call: TRBV5-1
cdr3_length: 14
j_call: TRBJ2-3
cdr3_aa: ASSLGASGHTDTQY

d_call: -
v_call: TRBV5-4
cdr3_length: 13
j_call: TRBJ2-2
cdr3_aa: ASSLGLTNTGELF

d_call: TRBD1
v_call: TRBV4-2
cdr3_length: 13
j_call: TRBJ1-5
cdr3_aa: ASSQEQGRNQPQH

d_call: -
v_call: TRBV7-8
cdr3_length: 13
j_call: TRBJ2-7
cdr3_aa: ASSLQTGISYEQY